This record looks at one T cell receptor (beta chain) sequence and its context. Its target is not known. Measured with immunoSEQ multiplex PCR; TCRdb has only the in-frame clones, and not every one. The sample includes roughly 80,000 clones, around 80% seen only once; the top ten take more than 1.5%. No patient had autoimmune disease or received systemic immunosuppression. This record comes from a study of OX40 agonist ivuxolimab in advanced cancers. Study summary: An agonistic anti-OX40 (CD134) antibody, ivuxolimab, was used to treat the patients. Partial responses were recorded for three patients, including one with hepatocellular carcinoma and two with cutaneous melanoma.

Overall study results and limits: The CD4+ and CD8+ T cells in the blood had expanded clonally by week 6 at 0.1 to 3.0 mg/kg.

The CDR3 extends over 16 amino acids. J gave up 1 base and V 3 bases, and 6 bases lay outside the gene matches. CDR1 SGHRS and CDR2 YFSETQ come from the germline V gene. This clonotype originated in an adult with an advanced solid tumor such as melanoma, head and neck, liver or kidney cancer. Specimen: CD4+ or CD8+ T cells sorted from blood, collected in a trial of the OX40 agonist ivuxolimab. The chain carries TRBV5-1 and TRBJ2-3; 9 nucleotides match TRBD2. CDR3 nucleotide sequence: TGCGCCAGCAGCTGGGAGCGGGGGGCTGGCACAGATACGCAGTATTTT. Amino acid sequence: CASSWERGAGTDTQYF.